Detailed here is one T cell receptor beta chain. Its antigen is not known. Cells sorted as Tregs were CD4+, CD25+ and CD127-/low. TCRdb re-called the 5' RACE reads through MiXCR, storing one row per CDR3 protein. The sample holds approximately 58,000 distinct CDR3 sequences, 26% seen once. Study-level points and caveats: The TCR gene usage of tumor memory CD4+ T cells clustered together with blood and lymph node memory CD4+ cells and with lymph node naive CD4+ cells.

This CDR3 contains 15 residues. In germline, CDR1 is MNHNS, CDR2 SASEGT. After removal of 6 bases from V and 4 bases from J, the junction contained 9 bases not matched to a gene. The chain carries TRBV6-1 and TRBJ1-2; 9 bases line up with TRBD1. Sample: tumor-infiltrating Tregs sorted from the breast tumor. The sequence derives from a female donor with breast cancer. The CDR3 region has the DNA TGTGCCAGCAGACCCCGAGGACAGGGGCTCTATGGCTACACCTTC. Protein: CASRPRGQGLYGYTF.